Listed below are T cell receptor beta chains from one sample, sequenced in a study of T-cell memory formation after mild COVID-19. One entry per CDR3 protein, called by TCRdb with MiXCR from the 5' RACE reads. This sample has around 140,000 distinct CDR3 sequences; 15% to 20% occur once, and the top ten carry about 2.1%. Sequenced material: PBMCs or a T cell subset sorted from them (not recorded which). These receptors all stem from an adult woman who had mild COVID-19 (a few samples of this study predate the infection). Cell type and time point are not known. The CDR3 runs from the conserved cysteine through the conserved F or W. D genes are given only for firm matches. A clone size is listed for some rows: how often the clone was seen (once, few, many), or a class if it is expanded.

TRBV19	NA	TRBJ2-1	NA	CASSISRGPSYNEQFF	TGTGCCAGTAGTATTAGCCGGGGGCCCTCCTACAATGAGCAGTTCTTC
TRBV9	NA	TRBJ2-1	few	CASSVGPEATNEQFF	TGTGCCAGCAGCGTAGGCCCGGAGGCAACGAATGAGCAGTTCTTC
TRBV10-3	TRBD2	TRBJ2-7	NA	CAISEGLAGSKSYEQYF	TGTGCCATCAGTGAAGGACTAGCGGGGAGTAAGTCCTACGAGCAGTACTTC
TRBV20-1	NA	TRBJ1-5	NA	CSARGGEYSNQPQHF	TGCAGTGCTAGAGGTGGCGAGTATAGCAATCAGCCCCAGCATTTT
TRBV7-9	TRBD1	TRBJ1-1	NA	CASSLKGQGMNTEAFF	TGTGCCAGCAGCTTGAAAGGACAGGGAATGAACACTGAAGCTTTCTTT
TRBV4-2	NA	TRBJ2-2	few	CASSQAISNTGELFF	TGTGCCAGCAGCCAAGCCATCTCGAACACCGGGGAGCTGTTTTTT
TRBV5-5	NA	TRBJ2-7	few	CASSLDPGRNEQYF	TGTGCCAGCAGCTTGGACCCAGGGCGCAACGAGCAGTACTTC
TRBV29-1	NA	TRBJ2-7	once	CSVKREQYF	TGCAGCGTCAAGCGCGAGCAGTACTTC
TRBV4-1	NA	TRBJ1-2	NA	CASSQDLGQLYYGYTF	TGCGCCAGCAGCCAAGATTTAGGACAGCTATACTATGGCTACACCTTC
TRBV27	TRBD1	TRBJ1-4	NA	CASSFGDSLEKLFF	TGTGCCAGCAGTTTTGGGGACAGCCTTGAAAAACTGTTTTTT
TRBV7-9	NA	TRBJ2-1	NA	CASSRPFTGNPYNEQFF	TGTGCCAGCAGCCGCCCCTTCACAGGTAACCCCTACAATGAGCAGTTCTTC
TRBV29-1	NA	TRBJ1-1	NA	CSVGTAANTEAFF	TGCAGCGTTGGGACGGCTGCGAACACTGAAGCTTTCTTT
TRBV6-2/TRBV6-3	NA	TRBJ2-3	NA	CASSYTSDTQYF	TGTGCCAGCAGTTACACCTCAGATACGCAGTATTTT
TRBV7-6	NA	TRBJ2-5	few	CASSTGFTTQETQYF	TGTGCCAGCAGCACTGGGTTCACCACTCAAGAGACCCAGTACTTC
TRBV12-3/TRBV12-4	NA	TRBJ1-2	many	CASSVTGFGYTF	TGTGCCAGCAGTGTAACAGGGTTCGGCTACACCTTC
TRBV7-9	NA	TRBJ2-5	many	CASSLALGEAETQYF	TGTGCCAGCAGCTTAGCGCTTGGGGAGGCGGAGACCCAGTACTTC
TRBV10-3	TRBD2	TRBJ2-7	few	CATERGGPSYEQYF	TGTGCCACCGAGCGGGGGGGTCCCTCCTACGAGCAGTACTTC
TRBV7-8	TRBD1	TRBJ1-4	few	CASSSDRVPEKLFF	TGTGCCAGCAGTTCCGACAGGGTCCCCGAAAAACTGTTTTTT
TRBV7-3	TRBD2	TRBJ2-2	NA	CASSLNSGGTGELFF	TGTGCCAGCAGCTTAAATTCGGGAGGAACCGGGGAGCTGTTTTTT
TRBV20-1	NA	TRBJ2-2	few	CSAIPRGRNTGELFF	TGCAGTGCCATCCCGAGGGGGAGGAACACCGGGGAGCTGTTTTTT
TRBV7-9	TRBD2	TRBJ2-7	few	CASSPSGSGGAGEQYF	TGTGCCAGCAGCCCAAGCGGGAGTGGAGGGGCCGGCGAGCAGTACTTC
TRBV12-3/TRBV12-4	NA	TRBJ1-5	NA	CASSIGGDQPQHF	TGTGCCAGCAGTATCGGAGGGGATCAGCCCCAGCATTTT
TRBV7-2	NA	TRBJ2-7	few	CASRAGVSYEQYF	TGTGCCAGCAGGGCAGGGGTCTCCTACGAGCAGTACTTC
TRBV5-1	NA	TRBJ2-3	NA	CASSLVAGEGGTQYF	TGCGCCAGCAGCTTGGTGGCAGGGGAGGGAGGTACGCAGTATTTT
TRBV5-1	NA	TRBJ2-7	few	CASSPQGTVQYEQYF	TGCGCCAGCAGTCCCCAGGGAACCGTACAATACGAGCAGTACTTC
TRBV18	NA	TRBJ2-3	NA	CASSPLMDTQYF	TGTGCCAGCTCACCATTAATGGATACGCAGTATTTT
TRBV5-1	NA	TRBJ2-7	NA	CASSSGNSSPYEQYF	TGCGCCAGCAGCTCTGGGAACTCATCCCCTTACGAGCAGTACTTC